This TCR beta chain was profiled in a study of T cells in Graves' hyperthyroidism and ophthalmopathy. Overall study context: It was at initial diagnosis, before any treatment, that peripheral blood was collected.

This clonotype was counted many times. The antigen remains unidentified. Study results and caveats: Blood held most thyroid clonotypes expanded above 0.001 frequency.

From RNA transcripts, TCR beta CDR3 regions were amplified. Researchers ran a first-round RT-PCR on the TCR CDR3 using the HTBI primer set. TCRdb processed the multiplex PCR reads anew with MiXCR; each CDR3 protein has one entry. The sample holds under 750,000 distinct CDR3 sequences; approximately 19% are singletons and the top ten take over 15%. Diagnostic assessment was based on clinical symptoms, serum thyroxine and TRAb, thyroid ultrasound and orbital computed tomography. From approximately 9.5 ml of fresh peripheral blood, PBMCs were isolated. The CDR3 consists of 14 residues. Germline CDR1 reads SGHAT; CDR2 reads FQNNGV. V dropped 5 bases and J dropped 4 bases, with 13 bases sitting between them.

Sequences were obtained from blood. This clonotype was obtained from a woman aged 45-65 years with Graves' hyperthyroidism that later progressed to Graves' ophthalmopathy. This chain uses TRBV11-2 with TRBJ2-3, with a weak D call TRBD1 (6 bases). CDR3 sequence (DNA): TGTGCCAGCAGCATCAGACAGGTGGCAGATACGCAGTATTTT. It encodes CASSIRQVADTQYF.